This TCR beta chain derives from a study of T cells in Graves' hyperthyroidism and ophthalmopathy. TCR beta CDR3 sequences were amplified from RNA transcripts. Using the HTBI primer set, a first-round RT-PCR was run on the TCR CDR3. TCRdb reprocessed the multiplex PCR reads via MiXCR and lists one record per CDR3 protein. This sample has a few hundred thousand distinct CDR3 sequences; about 15% occur once, and the top ten carry about 15%. A lack of ophthalmopathy progression within 18 months defined stable Graves' hyperthyroidism. Out of around 10 ml of fresh peripheral blood came the PBMCs. To note about this clonotype: Its target is not known.

Findings of the study overall: Ophthalmopathy was told apart from stable hyperthyroidism by a 13 V-J model. For ophthalmopathy, model prediction preceded onset by a median roughly 5.9 months.

CDR1 is LNHDA and CDR2 is SQIVND in the germline V gene (reference sequence). V dropped 5 bases and J dropped 0 bases, with 14 bases sitting between them. CDR3 length: 16 amino acids. Sequencing used blood. The chain links TRBV19 to TRBJ2-1; D unresolved. The clonotype comes from a woman between 35 and 50 years old with Graves' hyperthyroidism. CDR3 loop: CASSPRIINSYNEQFF. The DNA for the CDR3 is TGTGCCAGTAGTCCCAGAATAATAAACTCCTACAATGAGCAGTTCTTC.